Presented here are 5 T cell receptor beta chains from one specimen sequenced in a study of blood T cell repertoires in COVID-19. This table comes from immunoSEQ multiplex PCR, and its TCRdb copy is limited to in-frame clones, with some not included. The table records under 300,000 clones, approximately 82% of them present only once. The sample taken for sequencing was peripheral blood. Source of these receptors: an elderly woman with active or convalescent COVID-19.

The CDR3 DNA is TGCGCCAGCAGCTTGAGCTCGGCAGGGGTCCCCTACGAGCAGTACTTC. This gives the protein CASSLSSAGVPYEQYF. This chain joins TRBV5-1 and TRBJ2-7; a possible D gene is TRBD1 (6 bases). The CDR3 runs to 16 residues. V dropped 1 base and J dropped 2 bases, with 16 bases sitting between them. From germline, CDR1 is SGHRS and CDR2 YFSETQ.

CDR3 loop: CASSPPTVNAGGGYTF. The CDR3 DNA sequence: TGTGCCAGCAGCCCCCCGACCGTCAACGCTGGAGGTGGCTACACCTTC. The V and J genes are TRBV3-1 (or the pseudogene TRBV3-2) and TRBJ1-2; D is ambiguous. The CDR3 consists of 16 residues. The germline V gene encodes CDR1 LGHDT and CDR2 YNNKEL (reference sequence). The V end was cut by 4 bases, the J end by 7 bases, with 22 bases between.

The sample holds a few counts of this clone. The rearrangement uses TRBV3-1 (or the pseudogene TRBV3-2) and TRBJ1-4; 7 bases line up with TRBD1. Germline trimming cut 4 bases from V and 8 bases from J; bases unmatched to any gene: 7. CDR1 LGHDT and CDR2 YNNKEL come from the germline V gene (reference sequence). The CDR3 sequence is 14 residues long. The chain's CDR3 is CASSRTGLGEKLFF. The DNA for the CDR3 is TGTGCCAGCAGCCGGACAGGCCTTGGAGAAAAACTGTTTTTT.

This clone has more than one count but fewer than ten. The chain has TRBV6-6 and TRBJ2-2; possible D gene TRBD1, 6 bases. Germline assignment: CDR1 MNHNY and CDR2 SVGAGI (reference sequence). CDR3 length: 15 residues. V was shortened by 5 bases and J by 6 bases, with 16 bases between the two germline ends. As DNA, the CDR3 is TGTGCCAGCAGTACAACAGGGTCGGGCGCCGGGGAGCTGTTTTTT. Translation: CASSTTGSGAGELFF.

In DNA, the CDR3 is TGCAGCGTTGGGGGGGCTAATGAAAAACTGTTTTTT. It translates to CSVGGANEKLFF. The chain has TRBV29-1 and TRBJ1-4; D is perhaps TRBD1 (5 bases). The CDR3 runs 12 residues. With 4 bases removed from V and 3 bases from J, the gap between germline ends came to 6 bases. Per germline, CDR1 SQVTM and CDR2 ANQGSEA.